The subject of this entry is one T cell receptor beta chain. Its antigen is currently unknown. Through a sample-barcoded 5' primer and a J-beta primer mix, a second PCR was run for roughly 6 to 11 cycles. MiXCR was run by TCRdb on the 5' RACE reads, yielding one entry per CDR3 protein. The table lists some 1.5 million distinct CDR3 sequences, roughly 43% of them singletons. The CDR3 extends over 13 amino acids. Germline V gene data show CDR1 as SGHKS and CDR2 as YYEKEE (reference sequence). V was clipped by 4 bases and J by 1 base, with 9 bases between them. The data stem from a study of blood T cells in healthy people across ages. Findings and caveats of the study: CMV status of donors was not determined, possibly confounding expanded clonotype changes.

The sample comprised blood. The receptor comes from a woman between 18 and 29 years old in good health. The chain links TRBV5-5 to TRBJ2-7; no definite D call. CDR3 coding DNA: TGTGCCAGCAGCGGCTTGGTTTCCTACGAGCAGTACTTC. It translates to CASSGLVSYEQYF. The whole variable domain, filled in from reference TRBV5-5 and TRBJ2-7, reads DAGVTQSPTHLIKTRGQQVTLRCSPISGHKSVSWYQQVLGQGPQFIFQYYEKEERGRGNFPDRFSARQFPNYSSELNVNALLLGDSALYLCASSGLVSYEQYFGPGTRLTVT.